This is a list of T cell receptor beta chains from one sample in a study of cytomegalovirus exposure and HLA in healthy donors. The repertoire was sequenced with immunoSEQ multiplex PCR; TCRdb's copy has only in-frame clones and lacks some. The sample has over 130,000 clones; more than 70% are singletons. The source material was PBMCs. The receptors come from a man in his forties or fifties in good health and CMV-seronegative. CDR3s include the opening cysteine and the closing phenylalanine or tryptophan. Each record gives: CDR3 DNA, CDR3 protein, J gene, V gene, D gene, clone size. The D gene is left open where the match is weak. The listing skips clone size in some rows; elsewhere it reads once, few, many or a size class.

DNA: TGTGCCAGCACCTTAGTCGGGGATGGCTACACCTTC; CDR3: CASTLVGDGYTF; J: TRBJ1-2; V: TRBV7-2; D: -; size: -
DNA: TGTGCCAGCAACCCGACAGGGTTGGGAAACACCATATATTTT; CDR3: CASNPTGLGNTIYF; J: TRBJ1-3; V: TRBV28; D: TRBD1; size: few
DNA: TGTGCCAGCAGTTACTCGACCCGAGGGGGCTACACCTTC; CDR3: CASSYSTRGGYTF; J: TRBJ1-2; V: TRBV6-5; D: -; size: -
DNA: TGTGCCTGGAGTATTCGGGACAGGATGTACAATGAGCAGTTCTTC; CDR3: CAWSIRDRMYNEQFF; J: TRBJ2-1; V: TRBV30; D: TRBD1; size: -
DNA: TGTGCCAGCAGTCGGGACAGGACGAACACTGAAGCTTTCTTT; CDR3: CASSRDRTNTEAFF; J: TRBJ1-1; V: TRBV6-7; D: TRBD1; size: few
DNA: TGTGCCAGCAGCGCGTCTACCGGGACAGTAAGCATCGAGCAGTACTTC; CDR3: CASSASTGTVSIEQYF; J: TRBJ2-7; V: TRBV9; D: TRBD1; size: -
DNA: TGTGCCAGCACCCCGGACAGGGGGCGCAACTATGGCTACACCTTC; CDR3: CASTPDRGRNYGYTF; J: TRBJ1-2; V: TRBV28; D: TRBD1; size: -
DNA: TGCGCCAGCAGCCAGGGCTCGGGACAGACCTACGAGCAGTACTTC; CDR3: CASSQGSGQTYEQYF; J: TRBJ2-7; V: TRBV4-1; D: TRBD1; size: -
DNA: TGTGCCAGTAGTAGCGCGGGGGGGACGACTGAAGCTTTCTTT; CDR3: CASSSAGGTTEAFF; J: TRBJ1-1; V: TRBV19; D: -; size: -
DNA: TGTGCCAGCAGTGGACGGACATCCTACGAGCAGTACTTC; CDR3: CASSGRTSYEQYF; J: TRBJ2-7; V: TRBV28; D: -; size: once
DNA: TGTGCCAGCAAGGGACAGGACCACAATGAGCAGTTCTTC; CDR3: CASKGQDHNEQFF; J: TRBJ2-1; V: TRBV21-1; D: -; size: -
DNA: TGTGCCAGCAGCTTCCAGCCACAGGCTAATGAAAAACTGTTTTTT; CDR3: CASSFQPQANEKLFF; J: TRBJ1-4; V: TRBV9; D: -; size: -
DNA: TGTGCCTGGAACCTAGGGGGCCGGTATGGCTACACCTTC; CDR3: CAWNLGGRYGYTF; J: TRBJ1-2; V: TRBV30; D: TRBD1; size: -
DNA: TGTGCCAGCAGCGTAGTGGGGACAGGGGGTGCTGGGGAGCAGTTCTTC; CDR3: CASSVVGTGGAGEQFF; J: TRBJ2-1; V: TRBV9; D: TRBD1; size: few
DNA: TGTGCCAGCAGCCCTCGGGGTAGGGAGTCAAATACGCAGTATTTT; CDR3: CASSPRGRESNTQYF; J: TRBJ2-3; V: TRBV9; D: -; size: -
DNA: TGTGCCAGCAGCTGGGGGACAGGGAGCACTGAAGCTTTCTTT; CDR3: CASSWGTGSTEAFF; J: TRBJ1-1; V: TRBV7-8; D: TRBD1; size: -
DNA: TGTGCCAGTAGTATCCTCCAGGCGCGAGCTGAAGCTTTCTTT; CDR3: CASSILQARAEAFF; J: TRBJ1-1; V: TRBV19; D: -; size: once
DNA: TGTGCCAGCAGTGAGCGTCTGGACGAGCAGTACTTC; CDR3: CASSERLDEQYF; J: TRBJ2-7; V: TRBV6-1; D: -; size: -
DNA: TGTGCCAGCAGCTTAGCTAGCGGGATAACAGATACGCAGTATTTT; CDR3: CASSLASGITDTQYF; J: TRBJ2-3; V: TRBV7-9; D: TRBD2; size: once
DNA: TGTGCCAGCAGCTTAGATGTAGGGACAGGGGAGTTCTTC; CDR3: CASSLDVGTGEFF; J: TRBJ2-1; V: TRBV11-2; D: TRBD1; size: -
DNA: TGTGCCAGCAGCCCTCGCCTGGGGCGGGGAGGAACGGGCTACACCTTC; CDR3: CASSPRLGRGGTGYTF; J: TRBJ1-2; V: TRBV11-1; D: -; size: -
DNA: TGCAGTGCTAAGCGGGAAGAGACCCAGTACTTC; CDR3: CSAKREETQYF; J: TRBJ2-5; V: TRBV20-1; D: -; size: -
DNA: TGTGCCAGCAGCTTCCCAGGGTTTTCCCCCAATGAGCAGTTCTTC; CDR3: CASSFPGFSPNEQFF; J: TRBJ2-1; V: TRBV5-5; D: -; size: -
DNA: TGTGCCAGCAGCCACGGGGGAGGCCAGCCCCAGCATTTT; CDR3: CASSHGGGQPQHF; J: TRBJ1-5; V: TRBV27; D: -; size: -
DNA: TGTGCCAGCAGTACAGGACCTCTTGGCGAGCAGTACTTC; CDR3: CASSTGPLGEQYF; J: TRBJ2-7; V: TRBV28; D: -; size: -
DNA: TGTGCCAGCATCGAAAGTCCGGGCCGGGGCGAGCAGTACTTC; CDR3: CASIESPGRGEQYF; J: TRBJ2-7; V: TRBV5-5; D: -; size: -
DNA: TGTGCCAGTACTGCGGCTTCTGGAAACACCATATATTTT; CDR3: CASTAASGNTIYF; J: TRBJ1-3; V: TRBV19; D: -; size: -
DNA: TGTGCCAGTACCGCAGTATCGGGGACCCAGTACTTC; CDR3: CASTAVSGTQYF; J: TRBJ2-5; V: TRBV19; D: -; size: -
DNA: TGTGCCAGCAGCTTAGCGGGGGATCCCTATGGCTACACCTTC; CDR3: CASSLAGDPYGYTF; J: TRBJ1-2; V: TRBV11-2; D: -; size: -
DNA: TGCAGCGTTGAAGGTGGACAGGGGGGTTCCTACGAGCAGTACTTC; CDR3: CSVEGGQGGSYEQYF; J: TRBJ2-7; V: TRBV29-1; D: TRBD1; size: few
DNA: TGTGCCAGCAGCCTTGGACAGGGGGCCTCCTATGGCTACACCTTC; CDR3: CASSLGQGASYGYTF; J: TRBJ1-2; V: TRBV2; D: TRBD1; size: -
DNA: TGTGCCAGCTCACCAGGGACAGGGAGCACAGATACGCAGTATTTT; CDR3: CASSPGTGSTDTQYF; J: TRBJ2-3; V: TRBV18; D: TRBD1; size: few
DNA: TGTGCCAGCAGCTTAGTGGCAGGGGTCATGGGCAATGAGCAGTTCTTC; CDR3: CASSLVAGVMGNEQFF; J: TRBJ2-1; V: TRBV7-8; D: -; size: -
DNA: TGTGCCAGCAGCCCCAGACAGTCCTACGAGCAGTACTTC; CDR3: CASSPRQSYEQYF; J: TRBJ2-7; V: TRBV7-2; D: -; size: -
DNA: TGTGCCTGGGATTTGAGGTCCTCACCCCTCCACTTT; CDR3: CAWDLRSSPLHF; J: TRBJ1-6; V: TRBV30; D: -; size: once
DNA: TGTGCCAGCTGGGTGGGGGGCTACAATGAGCAGTTCTTC; CDR3: CASWVGGYNEQFF; J: TRBJ2-1; V: TRBV6-5; D: -; size: -
DNA: TGCGCCAGCAGCCCCCTTGTAGGGGGCGAGCAGTACTTC; CDR3: CASSPLVGGEQYF; J: TRBJ2-7; V: TRBV5-1; D: -; size: -
DNA: TGTGCCTGGACCCAGGGTACTGGGGCCAACGTCCTGACTTTC; CDR3: CAWTQGTGANVLTF; J: TRBJ2-6; V: TRBV30; D: -; size: few
DNA: TGTGCCAGCAGAGAGGGCCGCGGGGGTTCACCCCTCCACTTT; CDR3: CASREGRGGSPLHF; J: TRBJ1-6; V: TRBV2; D: -; size: once
DNA: TGTGCCAGCAGTGACAGGGGGGTCGGCACAGATACGCAGTATTTT; CDR3: CASSDRGVGTDTQYF; J: TRBJ2-3; V: TRBV6-1; D: -; size: few
DNA: TGTGCCAGTAGTATAGAAACTAGCGGGAGACCCTACGAGCAGTACTTC; CDR3: CASSIETSGRPYEQYF; J: TRBJ2-7; V: TRBV19; D: TRBD2; size: -
DNA: TGTGCCAGCAGCTTAGTTGGCGGGGGGGCCACAGATACGCAGTATTTT; CDR3: CASSLVGGGATDTQYF; J: TRBJ2-3; V: TRBV11-3; D: TRBD2; size: -
DNA: TGTGCCAGCACCCGGACAGGGGAAGGGTACGAGCAGTACTTC; CDR3: CASTRTGEGYEQYF; J: TRBJ2-7; V: TRBV13; D: TRBD1; size: -
DNA: TGTGCCAGCAGTACAGAAGCTCCGGGAACAGATACGCAGTATTTT; CDR3: CASSTEAPGTDTQYF; J: TRBJ2-3; V: TRBV2; D: -; size: -
DNA: TGCGCCAGCAGCCAAACGGGGCGGGGGGGCCGCTACAATGAGCAGTTCTTC; CDR3: CASSQTGRGGRYNEQFF; J: TRBJ2-1; V: TRBV4-1; D: TRBD2; size: -
DNA: TGTGCCAGTAAAAGCGCAGGGGGCACGGAGACCCAGTACTTC; CDR3: CASKSAGGTETQYF; J: TRBJ2-5; V: TRBV19; D: TRBD1; size: -
DNA: TGTGCCAGCAGCGTAGATTCCAACTTTCAAGAGACCCAGTACTTC; CDR3: CASSVDSNFQETQYF; J: TRBJ2-5; V: TRBV9; D: -; size: -